This T cell receptor (beta chain) was obtained from a study of cytomegalovirus exposure and HLA in healthy donors. The overall study: An early data release held tens of millions of unique TCRs from HLA-typed donors.

General study findings and limits: Later analysis found that TCR beta chains associated with HLA were more clonally expanded than other, equally common chains.

Between the trimmed V and J ends, which lost 6 bases and 3 bases, there was a span of 15 bases. Per the germline V gene, CDR1 is KGHSH and CDR2 is LQKENI. The CDR3 sequence is 15 residues long. With 60 Vbeta and 13 Jbeta primers, the PCR was carried out. Clones were sequenced by immunoSEQ multiplex PCR, and TCRdb holds only the in-frame ones, with some missing. The sample has about 200,000 clones; roughly 73% are singletons. In this sample, this clone turned up a few times. Its antigen is not known. Material: PBMCs. The receptor's source is a woman aged 25 to 39 in good health and CMV-seronegative. This chain uses TRBV18 with TRBJ1-5; no definite D call. CDR3 loop: CASSPYPGNNQPQHF. The DNA of the CDR3 is TGTGCCAGCTCGCCTTACCCCGGGAACAATCAGCCCCAGCATTTT.